This T cell receptor (beta chain) stems from a study of T cells after yellow fever vaccination (dated by TCRdb to the late 2010s). At the level of the whole study: The SMART-Seq v4 Ultra Low Input RNA kit was used to prepare libraries from fractions with low cell numbers. Blood was collected at multiple timepoints before and after primary and secondary immunization, and bulk PBMC replicates and cell subsets were isolated. Two healthy male donors, one aged 18 to 29 and one aged 30 to 39 years, were included in the cohort. To follow T-cell clones before and after both primary and booster YFV17D yellow fever vaccination, bulk TCR alpha and beta repertoires underwent longitudinal sequencing.

Including cysteine and phenylalanine, the CDR3 has 13 amino acids. This entry keeps only the CDR3 DNA: 39 bases, framed from base 1. The junction shows trimming of 7 bases on V and 3 bases on J, plus 10 bases between the germline ends. Looking up the germline V gene (reference sequence) yields CDR1 SGHAT and CDR2 FQDESV. Points the paper makes about the study in general: The study included only two donors, which limits how far the findings can be generalized. A small fraction of clonotypes appeared in both the CD4 and CD8 compartments, likely as a result of convergent recombination. The secondary T-cell response was weaker than the primary response but faster, peaking on day 5 instead of day 15. Computational filtering was required because FACS-sorted repertoires could contain abundant contaminating clonotypes from the bulk population. Most clones expanded after primary vaccination (96% of CD4 and 88% of CD8) were re-detected after the booster, suggesting that broad memory maintenance occurred.

The instrument was an Illumina NovaSeq 6000. TCR cDNA was made using 5'RACE template switching, a step that added a universal primer site and unique molecular identifiers. Priming of cDNA synthesis was performed from both the TCR alpha and TCR beta constant segments. Libraries were amplified in two PCR steps, with sample barcodes and sequencing adapters added in the second step. Sequencing of libraries was performed on Illumina HiSeq 2500 (2x100 bp) or NovaSeq (2x150 bp). Under the source paper's analysis protocol: Demultiplexing of reads and collapsing into UMI consensus sequences were performed with MIGEC, and V(D)J alignment was carried out with MiXCR. Vaccine-responding clonotypes were defined with edgeR using replicate PBMC samples, requiring FDR below 0.01 and a log2 fold change above 5 up to day 15. Bulk clonotypes were assigned CD4 or CD8 identity according to which sequenced CD4 or CD8 repertoire held them at higher abundance. Clones were called with MiXCR by TCRdb after fastp trimmed the public reads at Q25, and only in-frame beta chains were retained. Each record represents a unique CDR3 protein, reported with the most common genes and DNA among its rows. The V and J calls were determined by TCRdb, not by the authors. The sample table contains more than 95,000 distinct CDR3 sequences; only one count was recorded for nearly 15% of them. The top ten clonotypes cover about 40% of the sample.

Per the publication, the treatment or condition label means: live attenuated yellow fever vaccine strain. A standard Ficoll-Paque protocol was used to isolate PBMCs from peripheral blood. CD4 and CD8 T-cell fractions were isolated with Dynabeads CD4 and CD8 positive selection kits. TriZol was used to extract RNA from bulk PBMCs, CD4 and CD8 fractions, and dextramer-positive and dextramer-negative fractions. Points on this clonotype: Its cognate antigen has yet to be identified. Per-nucleotide qualities are absent, and no much larger clonotype sits a single base away.

The chain was built from TRBV11-1 and TRBJ2-1, with no confident D gene call. This clonotype was obtained from a man between 18 and 29 years old who received the YFV17D yellow fever vaccine. This specimen was CD8+ T cells sorted from PBMCs, taken 5 days after the yellow fever booster vaccination. CDR3 sequence: CASTPSGYNEQFF. The DNA reads TGTGCCAGCACCCCCTCGGGCTACAATGAGCAGTTCTTC.